Shown below are 14 T cell receptor beta chains from a single sample sequenced in a study of blood T cell repertoires in COVID-19. Assay used: immunoSEQ multiplex PCR; TCRdb lists only in-frame clones, some missing. The sample records some 200,000 clones, almost 90% being singletons. Material: peripheral blood. The receptors originated from a young man with active or convalescent COVID-19.

This clone was detected only a few times. The V and J genes are TRBV27 and TRBJ2-3; no definite D call. The CDR3 is 13 amino acids. Germline V lookup: CDR1 MNHEY, CDR2 SMNVEV (reference sequence). V shed 6 bases and J shed 9 bases, with 16 bases lying between them. The CDR3 DNA sequence: TGTGCCAGCAGACCTGCCAGCGCCCCCACGCAGTATTTT. It yields the protein CASRPASAPTQYF.

V gene TRBV24-1 combines with J gene TRBJ2-1; 16 bases match TRBD2. CDR1 is KGHDR and CDR2 is SFDVKD in the germline V gene. The V segment lost 2 bases and the J segment 5 bases; nucleotides outside the gene matches: 5. CDR3 length: 18 residues. CDR3: CATSDSKGLAGGDNEQFF. The CDR3 nucleotides read TGTGCCACCAGTGATTCGAAGGGACTAGCGGGAGGGGACAATGAGCAGTTCTTC.

This clone was recorded once. The genes are TRBV20-1 and TRBJ1-3; 9 nucleotides agree with TRBD1. Germline CDR1 and CDR2: DFQATT and SNEGSKA (reference sequence). The CDR3 extends over 15 amino acids. V dropped 3 bases and J dropped 2; count of bases not matched to a gene: 5. CDR3 amino acids: CSASPGQGTGNTIYF. CDR3 nucleotide sequence: TGCAGTGCTAGTCCGGGACAGGGAACTGGAAACACCATATATTTT.

The CDR3 here is CASSPLARILNNEQFF. CDR3 nucleotides: TGTGCCAGCAGTCCACTAGCCAGGATACTAAACAATGAGCAGTTCTTC. This chain joins TRBV11-2 and TRBJ2-1; tentatively, D is TRBD2 (6 bases). This CDR3 contains 16 residues. V gave up 6 bases and J gave up 5 bases, with 20 bases separating them. Per the germline V gene, CDR1 is SGHAT and CDR2 is FQNNGV.

In its sample, this clone was seen many times. The V call is TRBV28, the J call TRBJ1-5; no clear D. The CDR3 runs to 15 residues. Trimming pared 4 bases from V and 1 base from J, leaving 11 bases between. CDR1 and CDR2 (germline): MDHEN, SYDVKM. The CDR3: CASSSRRWSNQPQHF. CDR3 in DNA: TGTGCCAGCAGTTCACGTCGGTGGAGCAATCAGCCCCAGCATTTT.

The V gene is TRBV7-9, the J gene TRBJ2-5, with 8 nucleotides matching TRBD1. The CDR3 runs 15 residues. Trimming cost V 5 bases and J 4 bases; bases outside gene matches: 9. Germline assignment: CDR1 SEHNR and CDR2 FQNEAQ (reference sequence). The DNA of the CDR3 is TGTGCCAGCAGCCCCACCAGGACAGGGTTAGAGACCCAGTACTTC. This sequence encodes CASSPTRTGLETQYF. The whole variable domain, filled in from reference TRBV7-9 and TRBJ2-5, reads DTGVSQNPRHKITKRGQNVTFRCDPISEHNRLYWYRQTLGQGPEFLTYFQNEAQLEKSRLLSDRFSAERPKGSFSTLEIQRTEQGDSAMYLCASSPTRTGLETQYFGPGTRLLVL.

The chain links TRBV28 to TRBJ1-5; D is uncertain. CDR3 size: 15 residues. Trimming removed 7 bases at V and 0 bases at J, with 13 bases between. CDR1 and CDR2 from the germline V gene are MDHEN and SYDVKM. DNA for the CDR3: TGTGCCAGCACCGATACAGTAACTAGCAATCAGCCCCAGCATTTT. Translated: CASTDTVTSNQPQHF.

This clone was seen only once. The rearrangement links TRBV10-2 to TRBJ1-5, with D possibly TRBD1 on 5 matching bases. The V and J ends lost 3 bases and 5 bases respectively, with 11 bases between them. Germline CDR1 is WSHSY and CDR2 is SAAADI. The CDR3 consists of 14 residues. The CDR3: CASSDDVGDQPQHF. In nucleotides, the CDR3 is TGCGCCAGCAGTGACGACGTAGGGGATCAGCCCCAGCATTTT.

The rearrangement joins TRBV5-1 to TRBJ2-3; the match to TRBD2 covers 14 bases. With V trimmed by 3 bases and J by 1 base, 4 bases remained unmatched. This CDR3 comprises 17 residues. Germline values: CDR1 SGHRS, CDR2 YFSETQ. The chain's CDR3 is CASSWGLAGVGTDTQYF. DNA for the CDR3: TGCGCCAGCAGCTGGGGACTAGCGGGAGTGGGCACAGATACGCAGTATTTT. The variable domain in full, completed from reference TRBV5-1 and TRBJ2-3, reads KAGVTQTPRYLIKTRGQQVTLSCSPISGHRSVSWYQQTPGQGLQFLFEYFSETQRNKGNFPGRFSGRQFSNSRSEMNVSTLELGDSALYLCASSWGLAGVGTDTQYFGPGTRLTVL.

The chain couples TRBV19 to TRBJ1-2, with TRBD1 identical over 9 bases. CDR1 is LNHDA and CDR2 is SQIVND in the germline V gene (reference sequence). The V segment lost 5 bases and the J segment 2 bases; nucleotides outside the gene matches: 6. This CDR3 contains 15 residues. The CDR3 spells CASSSRDRDNYGYTF. The CDR3 nucleotides are TGTGCCAGTAGTTCCCGGGACAGGGACAACTATGGCTACACCTTC.

The chain links TRBV13 to TRBJ2-5; D is undetermined. The germline CDR1 and CDR2 sequences are PRHDT and FYEKMQ (reference sequence). CDR3 length equals 15 residues. V was trimmed by 5 bases and J by 2 bases, leaving 15 bases between them. In nucleotides, the CDR3 is TGTGCCAGCAGCACCGGATATCAGGTACAAGAGACCCAGTACTTC. This translates into CASSTGYQVQETQYF.

This chain connects TRBV28 to TRBJ1-2; TRBD1 agrees at 7 bases. Trimming removed 6 bases from V and 8 bases from J; junction bases left unmatched: 9. This CDR3 has 13 amino acids. CDR1 and CDR2 (germline): MDHEN, SYDVKM. The CDR3, as DNA: TGTGCCAGCAGCACAGACAGGGCCCGAGGCTACACCTTC. Translating it yields CASSTDRARGYTF.

In DNA form, the CDR3 reads TGTGCCAGCAGCTTAGCGGCTAGCGGGAACACCGGGGAGCTGTTTTTT. This gives the protein CASSLAASGNTGELFF. The chain links TRBV7-7 to TRBJ2-2, with TRBD2 identical over 7 bases. The CDR3 spans 16 residues. Germline V gives CDR1 SSHAT, CDR2 FNYEAQ (reference sequence). V shed 0 bases and J 1 base; nucleotides not matched to a gene: 2.

The chain recombines TRBV27 with TRBJ2-1; D is unclear. The CDR3 runs 13 residues. V lost 3 bases, J lost 7 bases, and 10 bases lay in between. The germline V gene encodes CDR1 MNHEY and CDR2 SMNVEV (reference sequence). CDR3 region: CASSLWATNEQFF. CDR3 DNA sequence: TGTGCCAGCAGTTTGTGGGCGACGAATGAGCAGTTCTTC.